This record covers a single T cell receptor (beta chain). Its antigen is as yet unknown. The sample belongs to a study of neoadjuvant anti-PD-1 for oral cavity cancer. Overall study context: Before surgery, most patients got three to four biweekly 3 mg/kg nivolumab doses. Study-wide results and limits: With three patients per group, TCR findings need larger cohorts.

Patients had newly diagnosed, untreated stage II-IVA oral cavity squamous cell carcinoma. There are 15 residues in the CDR3. CDR1 and CDR2 (germline): KGHSH, LQKENI. Deletions cut 2 bases from V and 4 bases from J, with 15 bases between. Produced via immunoSEQ multiplex PCR; TCRdb's table is partial and in-frame only. The top ten hold less than 3.5% of the sample, which has around 14,000 clones, 65% to 80% seen once. Sequencing used PBMCs, obtained before nivolumab (anti-PD-1) treatment. This receptor was taken from a person aged 35-80 years with oral cavity squamous cell carcinoma. The J gene is TRBJ2-7, the V gene TRBV18; D possibly uses TRBD1 or TRBD2 (5 bases each). The CDR3 bases are TGTGCCAGCTCACCATCCGGGGTGTGGGGGTACGAGCAGTACTTC. Its translation is CASSPSGVWGYEQYF.